Following are 26 T cell receptor beta chains from one sample sequenced in a study of long-term antiretroviral therapy in people with HIV. Researchers ran immunoSEQ v3.0 at survey level. The method was immunoSEQ multiplex PCR; TCRdb's version includes in-frame clones alone and lacks a portion of them. This table holds just under 30,000 clones, less than 90% found once. The sample consisted of unsorted PBMCs, taken around 5 years before starting antiretroviral therapy. These receptors were taken from a man aged 50 to 60 with HIV.

The CDR3 loop reads CASNRDRTDYEQYF. The CDR3 nucleotides are TGTGCCAGCAACCGGGACAGGACTGACTACGAGCAGTACTTC. V and J are TRBV18 and TRBJ2-7; 8 bases map to TRBD1. This CDR3 contains 14 residues. With 8 bases clipped from V and 3 bases from J, the junction kept 9 bases outside the gene matches. The germline gives CDR1 KGHSH, CDR2 LQKENI.

The V and J genes are TRBV6-5 and TRBJ2-1; D possibly corresponds to TRBD1 (5 bases). The length of the CDR3 is 13 residues. V shed 7 bases and J shed 2 bases, with 9 bases lying between them. CDR1 MNHEY and CDR2 SVGAGI come from the germline V gene. The CDR3 is CASNQGTYNEQFF. The CDR3 DNA is TGTGCCAGCAATCAGGGAACCTACAATGAGCAGTTCTTC.

This clone was counted once. The rearrangement joins TRBV9 to TRBJ1-2; maybe TRBD1 (5 bases). With 0 bases removed from V and 7 bases from J, the gap between germline ends came to 16 bases. The germline V gene encodes CDR1 SGDLS and CDR2 YYNGEE. The CDR3 is 15 amino acids. CDR3 bases: TGTGCCAGCAGCGTAGGGGGGAAGGTTTGGCCTGGCTACACCTTC. Translation gives CASSVGGKVWPGYTF.

This chain connects TRBV7-9 to TRBJ1-1; D possibly corresponds to TRBD1 (6 bases). The CDR3 runs to 13 residues. Trimming took 5 bases from V and 4 from J, leaving 11 bases between them. Per germline, CDR1 SEHNR and CDR2 FQNEAQ (reference sequence). The CDR3 protein is CASSRVRGTEAFF. The CDR3, as DNA: TGTGCCAGCAGCCGCGTCAGGGGCACTGAAGCTTTCTTT.

DNA for the CDR3: TGTGCCAGCAGCATAGGAGGGGGGTATGGCTACACCTTC. Translated: CASSIGGGYGYTF. V usage is TRBV5-6 and J usage is TRBJ1-2; possible D gene TRBD1, 6 bases. This CDR3 contains 13 residues. V gave up 4 bases and J gave up 5 bases, with 12 bases separating them. Germline lookup yields CDR1 SGHDT and CDR2 YYEEEE.

The chain recombines TRBV9 with TRBJ2-3; a possible D gene is TRBD2 (5 bases). V was pared by 4 bases and J by 2 bases, with 26 bases between. Looked up from germline, CDR1 is SGDLS and CDR2 is YYNGEE. The CDR3 consists of 19 residues. CDR3 in amino acids: CASSPRGSVVLALTDTQYF. CDR3 in DNA: TGTGCCAGCAGCCCCCGGGGAAGTGTAGTTTTAGCGCTCACAGATACGCAGTATTTT.

The V gene is TRBV27, the J gene TRBJ2-5; D may match TRBD1 or TRBD2 (5 bases each). The V end was cut by 3 bases, the J end by 0 bases, with 11 bases between. Germline CDR1 is MNHEY and CDR2 is SMNVEV (reference sequence). CDR3 size: 15 residues. The CDR3: CASSFWDGYQETQYF. In DNA, the CDR3 is TGTGCCAGCAGTTTTTGGGACGGGTACCAAGAGACCCAGTACTTC.

The chain has TRBV19 and TRBJ1-1; no firm D call. Trimming pared 6 bases from V and 0 bases from J, leaving 11 bases between. Germline CDR1 and CDR2: LNHDA and SQIVND (reference sequence). The CDR3 runs to 14 residues. CDR3 DNA: TGTGCCAGTAGCTTCAGGTCAATGAACACTGAAGCTTTCTTT. As protein: CASSFRSMNTEAFF.

The V gene is TRBV7-6, the J gene TRBJ2-3; D is unresolved. The V end lost 5 bases, the J end lost 2 bases, and 8 bases lay between the germline ends. The CDR3 has 13 residues. Germline-derived CDR1 and CDR2 are SGHVS and FNYEAQ. CDR3 loop: CASSPGTTDTQYF. DNA of the CDR3: TGTGCCAGCAGCCCCGGTACCACAGATACGCAGTATTTT.

This chain uses TRBV13 with TRBJ2-7; 8 bases align to TRBD1. With V trimmed by 4 bases and J by 7 bases, 12 bases remained unmatched. In germline, CDR1 is PRHDT, CDR2 FYEKMQ (reference sequence). There are 15 residues in the CDR3. This CDR3 is CASSSPGTGQMEQYF. CDR3 nucleotides: TGTGCCAGCAGCTCCCCCGGGACAGGACAGATGGAGCAGTACTTC.

There are a few counts of this clone. This sequence joins TRBV9 and TRBJ2-3, with no clear D. CDR3 length equals 11 residues. In germline, CDR1 is SGDLS, CDR2 YYNGEE. V was cut by 3 bases and J by 6 bases, with 5 bases left in between. CDR3 loop: CASSAADTQYF. The CDR3 nucleotides are TGTGCCAGCAGCGCCGCGGATACGCAGTATTTT.

The chain carries TRBV5-8 and TRBJ2-1; TRBD2 agrees at 11 bases. Germline loops: CDR1 SGHTS, CDR2 YDEGEE. V lost 2 bases, J lost 4 bases, and 2 bases stayed unmatched. This CDR3 contains 15 residues. The CDR3 protein is CASSFGTSGYNEQFF. For the CDR3, the DNA is TGTGCCAGCAGCTTCGGGACTAGCGGATACAATGAGCAGTTCTTC.

This clone has more than one count but fewer than ten. The V call is TRBV2, the J call TRBJ1-2; tentative D call: TRBD1 (5 bases). Germline CDR1 reads SNHLY; CDR2 reads FYNNEI. V lost 10 bases and J 3 bases, leaving 9 bases between the germline ends. This CDR3 has 11 residues. Here the CDR3 DNA reads TGTGCCAAAGGGGCAGACTATGGCTACACCTTC. Translating it yields CAKGADYGYTF. Full variable domain (missing parts from reference TRBV2 and TRBJ1-2): EPEVTQTPSHQVTQMGQEVILRCVPISNHLYFYWYRQILGQKVEFLVSFYNNEISEKSEIFDDQFSVERPDGSNFTLKIRSTKLEDSAMYFCAKGADYGYTFGSGTRLTVV.

V usage is TRBV5-1 and J usage is TRBJ2-2, with TRBD2 matching over 10 bases. Germline CDR1 SGHRS, CDR2 YFSETQ. V shed 4 bases and J 0 bases; nucleotides not matched to a gene: 9. The length of the CDR3 is 18 residues. CDR3 DNA sequence: TGCGCCAGCAGCCACCGGACTAGCGGAACATCGAACACCGGGGAGCTGTTTTTT. Its translation: CASSHRTSGTSNTGELFF.

This clone was seen only once. The V gene is TRBV7-2, the J gene TRBJ2-3; D is perhaps TRBD2 (7 bases). The V end was cut by 5 bases, the J end by 5 bases, with 14 bases between. Per germline, CDR1 SGHTA and CDR2 FQGNSA. The CDR3 runs to 14 residues. The CDR3, as DNA: TGTGCCAGCAGCGTTCAGGGGAGGGTAGATACGCAGTATTTT. It codes for CASSVQGRVDTQYF.

This chain connects TRBV4-3 to TRBJ2-2; 10 bases align to TRBD1. Germline CDR1 and CDR2: LGHNA and YSLEER. V shed 3 bases, J shed 3 bases, and the junction held 4 bases outside the gene matches. The CDR3 is 16 amino acids. The CDR3 spells CASSQGTGEDTGELFF. CDR3 in DNA: TGCGCCAGCAGCCAGGGGACAGGGGAGGACACCGGGGAGCTGTTTTTT.

The chain uses TRBV30 and TRBJ1-1, with a tentative D call TRBD1 (6 bases). The CDR3 totals 16 residues. Per germline, CDR1 GTSNPN and CDR2 SVGIG (reference sequence). Trimming stripped 3 bases from V and 0 bases from J, with 17 bases between. The CDR3 DNA sequence: TGTGCCTGGAGCCCCCGTGTAGGGGGGATGAACACTGAAGCTTTCTTT. Residues: CAWSPRVGGMNTEAFF.

The chain has TRBV9 and TRBJ2-1; 7 nucleotides line up with TRBD1. With 0 bases clipped from V and 0 bases from J, the junction kept 0 bases outside the gene matches. The CDR3 has 15 amino acids. Germline CDR1 is SGDLS and CDR2 is YYNGEE. The CDR3 protein is CASSVAGGSYNEQFF. Written as DNA, the CDR3 is TGTGCCAGCAGCGTAGCAGGGGGCTCCTACAATGAGCAGTTCTTC.

The chain is built from TRBV18 and TRBJ2-7; D gene ambiguous. This CDR3 comprises 19 residues. CDR1 is KGHSH and CDR2 is LQKENI in the germline V gene. Deletions cut 6 bases from V and 0 bases from J, with 27 bases between. CDR3 in amino acids: CASSSKPSSRRDFSYEQYF. The CDR3 coding sequence is TGTGCCAGCTCCTCCAAACCAAGTTCCCGACGCGACTTCTCCTACGAGCAGTACTTC.

V is TRBV11-3 and J is TRBJ2-1, with 9 positions matching TRBD2. The CDR3 runs 15 residues. V was pared by 1 base and J by 4 bases, with 2 bases of the junction left unmatched. Germline V gene sequence: CDR1 SGHNT, CDR2 YENEEA. The CDR3 bases are TGTGCCAGCAGCTTAGCAGCGGGAGGATACAATGAGCAGTTCTTC. This sequence encodes CASSLAAGGYNEQFF.

This rearrangement joins TRBV5-1 to TRBJ2-3; D not resolved. Germline-derived CDR1 and CDR2 are SGHRS and YFSETQ. This CDR3 has 15 residues. Trimming removed 0 bases at V and 0 bases at J, with 8 bases between. The CDR3: CASSLEDPSTDTQYF. The CDR3 DNA sequence: TGCGCCAGCAGCTTGGAGGACCCTAGCACAGATACGCAGTATTTT.

The rearrangement joins TRBV27 to TRBJ2-2; D perhaps matches TRBD1 (6 bases). The CDR3 consists of 14 residues. Germline-derived CDR1 and CDR2 are MNHEY and SMNVEV (reference sequence). V lost 10 bases, J lost 3 bases, and 15 bases lay in between. This chain's CDR3 is CATRGLEDTGELFF. The CDR3 bases are TGTGCCACCAGGGGTTTGGAGGACACCGGGGAGCTGTTTTTT.

The CDR3 protein is CASSVVAYGYTF. The CDR3 bases are TGTGCCAGCAGTGTGGTGGCCTATGGCTACACCTTC. The V call is TRBV6-1, the J call TRBJ1-2; D is unclear. The CDR3 consists of 12 residues. CDR1 is MNHNS, CDR2 SASEGT, per germline. V was pared by 4 bases and J by 4 bases, with 7 bases between.

The genes are TRBV13 and TRBJ2-7; tentative D call: TRBD1 (6 bases). Trimming took off 0 bases at V and 3 bases at J, with 12 bases between the two ends. There are 15 residues in the CDR3. Germline values: CDR1 PRHDT, CDR2 FYEKMQ (reference sequence). The CDR3 DNA is TGTGCCAGCAGCTTAGGCCCTACAGGGAACTACGAGCAGTACTTC. Its protein is CASSLGPTGNYEQYF.

The table lists this clone with a few counts. The rearrangement uses TRBV5-6 and TRBJ2-7; 8 bases agree with TRBD1. The CDR3 totals 13 residues. V trimming: 0 bases; J trimming: 4 bases; junction bases outside the gene matches: 0. Germline CDR1 and CDR2: SGHDT and YYEEEE. CDR3 sequence (DNA): TGTGCCAGCAGCTTGGACAGGGGGTACGAGCAGTACTTC. Translating it yields CASSLDRGYEQYF.

This chain connects TRBV7-2 to TRBJ2-3; TRBD2 agrees at 10 bases. Germline CDR1 and CDR2: SGHTA and FQGNSA. Trimming took 6 bases from V and 0 from J; bases not matched to a gene: 6. This CDR3 comprises 16 residues. The CDR3 bases are TGTGCCAGCAGACGAGCGGGGGGGCTAAGCACAGATACGCAGTATTTT. Encoded protein: CASRRAGGLSTDTQYF.